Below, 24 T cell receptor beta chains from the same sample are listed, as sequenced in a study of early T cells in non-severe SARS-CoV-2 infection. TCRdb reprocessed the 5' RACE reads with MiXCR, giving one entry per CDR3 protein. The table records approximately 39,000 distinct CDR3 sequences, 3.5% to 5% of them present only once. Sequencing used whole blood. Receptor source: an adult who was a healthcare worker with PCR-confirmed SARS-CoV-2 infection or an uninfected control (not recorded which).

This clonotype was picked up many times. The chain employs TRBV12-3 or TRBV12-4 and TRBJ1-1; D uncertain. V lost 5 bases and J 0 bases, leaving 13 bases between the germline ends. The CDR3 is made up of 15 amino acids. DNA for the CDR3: TGTGCCAGCAGTCCTCAGAGTTTTATGAACACTGAAGCTTTCTTT. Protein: CASSPQSFMNTEAFF.

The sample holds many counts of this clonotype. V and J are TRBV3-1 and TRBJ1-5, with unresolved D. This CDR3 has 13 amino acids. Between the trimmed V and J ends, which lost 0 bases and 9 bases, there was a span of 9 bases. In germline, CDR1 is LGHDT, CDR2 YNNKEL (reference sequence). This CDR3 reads CASSQEGGRPQHF. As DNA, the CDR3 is TGTGCCAGCAGCCAAGAAGGAGGCCGGCCCCAGCATTTT.

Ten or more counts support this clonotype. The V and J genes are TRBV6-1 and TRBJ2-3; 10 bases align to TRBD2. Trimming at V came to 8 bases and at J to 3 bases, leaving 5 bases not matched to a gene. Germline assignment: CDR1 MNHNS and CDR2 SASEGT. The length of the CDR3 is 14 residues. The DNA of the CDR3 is TGTGCCAGCGAAAGCGGGGGGGCAACAGATACGCAGTATTTT. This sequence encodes CASESGGATDTQYF.

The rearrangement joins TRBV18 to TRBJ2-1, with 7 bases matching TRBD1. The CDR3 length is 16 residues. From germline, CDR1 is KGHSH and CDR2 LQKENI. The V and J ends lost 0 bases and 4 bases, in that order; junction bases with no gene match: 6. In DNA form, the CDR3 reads TGTGCCAGCTCACCACCGACTCAGGGGGAGTACAATGAGCAGTTCTTC. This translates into CASSPPTQGEYNEQFF. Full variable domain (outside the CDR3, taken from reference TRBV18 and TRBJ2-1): NAGVMQNPRHLVRRRGQEARLRCSPMKGHSHVYWYRQLPEEGLKFMVYLQKENIIDESGMPKERFSAEFPKEGPSILRIQQVVRGDSAAYFCASSPPTQGEYNEQFFGPGTRLTVL.

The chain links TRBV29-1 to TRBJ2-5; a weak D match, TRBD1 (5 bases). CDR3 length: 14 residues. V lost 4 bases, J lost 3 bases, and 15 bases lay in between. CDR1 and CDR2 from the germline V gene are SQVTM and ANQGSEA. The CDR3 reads CSVGGANREETQYF. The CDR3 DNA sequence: TGCAGCGTTGGTGGGGCCAACAGAGAAGAGACCCAGTACTTC.

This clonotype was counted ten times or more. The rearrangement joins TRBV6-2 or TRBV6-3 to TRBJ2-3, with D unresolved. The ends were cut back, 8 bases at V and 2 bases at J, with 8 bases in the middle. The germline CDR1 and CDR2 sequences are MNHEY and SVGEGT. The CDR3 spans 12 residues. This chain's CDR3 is CASGENTDTQYF. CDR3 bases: TGTGCCAGCGGCGAAAACACAGATACGCAGTATTTT.

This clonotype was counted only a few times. CDR3 residues: CAAAGFPYEQYF. The CDR3 bases are TGTGCCGCCGCGGGGTTTCCCTACGAGCAGTACTTC. This chain connects TRBV2 to TRBJ2-7; TRBD2 is a possible D gene (6 bases). Trimming cost V 11 bases and J 2 bases, with 13 bases left between them. The CDR3 totals 12 residues. CDR1 is SNHLY, CDR2 FYNNEI, per germline.

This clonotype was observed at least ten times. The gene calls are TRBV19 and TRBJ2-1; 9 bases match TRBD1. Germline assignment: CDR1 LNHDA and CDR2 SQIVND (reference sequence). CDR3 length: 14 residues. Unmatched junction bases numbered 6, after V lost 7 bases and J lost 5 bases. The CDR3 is CASTDRGQHNEQFF. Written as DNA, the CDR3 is TGTGCCAGTACGGACAGGGGACAACACAATGAGCAGTTCTTC.

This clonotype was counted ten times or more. CDR3 bases: TGTGCCAGCAGCTTAAAACAGGTCCAAGAGACCCAGTACTTC. Residues: CASSLKQVQETQYF. The chain is built from TRBV7-8 and TRBJ2-5, with D perhaps TRBD1 (5 bases). The length of the CDR3 is 14 residues. V was cut by 2 bases and J by 1 base, with 8 bases left in between. Germline CDR1 reads SGHVS; CDR2 reads FQNEAQ.

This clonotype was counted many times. Here the CDR3 DNA reads TGTGCCAGCAGTTACGATTGGACAAGGGGGGCTCGTTCAGGCTACACCTTC. It is translated as CASSYDWTRGARSGYTF. The gene calls are TRBV6-6 and TRBJ1-2, with D perhaps matching TRBD1 (6 bases). V dropped 2 bases and J dropped 8 bases, with 24 bases sitting between them. From germline, CDR1 is MNHNY and CDR2 SVGAGI (reference sequence). The CDR3 is made up of 17 amino acids.

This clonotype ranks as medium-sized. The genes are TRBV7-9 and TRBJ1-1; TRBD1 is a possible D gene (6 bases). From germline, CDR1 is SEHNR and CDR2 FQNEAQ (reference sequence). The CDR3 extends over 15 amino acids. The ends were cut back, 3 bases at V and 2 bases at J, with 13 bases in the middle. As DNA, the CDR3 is TGTGCCAGCAGCTTGAGGACAGAATCCAACACTGAAGCTTTCTTT. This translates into CASSLRTESNTEAFF. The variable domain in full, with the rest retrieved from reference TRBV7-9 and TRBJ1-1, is DTGVSQNPRHKITKRGQNVTFRCDPISEHNRLYWYRQTLGQGPEFLTYFQNEAQLEKSRLLSDRFSAERPKGSFSTLEIQRTEQGDSAMYLCASSLRTESNTEAFFGQGTRLTVV.

The CDR3 sequence: CASSAGTLETEAFF. The CDR3 DNA is TGCGCCAGCAGTGCCGGGACACTGGAGACTGAAGCTTTCTTT. The V gene is TRBV10-1, the J gene TRBJ1-1, with a weak D call TRBD1 (6 bases). In germline, CDR1 is WNHNN, CDR2 SYGVQD (reference sequence). The CDR3 is 14 residues long. Trimming left V 4 bases short and J 5 bases short, with 14 bases between.

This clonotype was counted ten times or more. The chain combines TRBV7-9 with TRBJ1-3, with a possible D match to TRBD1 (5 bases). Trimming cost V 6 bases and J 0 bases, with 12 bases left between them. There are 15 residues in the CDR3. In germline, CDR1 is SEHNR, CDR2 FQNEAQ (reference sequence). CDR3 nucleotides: TGTGCCAGCAGTTCTCAGGGAGGCTCTGGAAACACCATATATTTT. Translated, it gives CASSSQGGSGNTIYF.

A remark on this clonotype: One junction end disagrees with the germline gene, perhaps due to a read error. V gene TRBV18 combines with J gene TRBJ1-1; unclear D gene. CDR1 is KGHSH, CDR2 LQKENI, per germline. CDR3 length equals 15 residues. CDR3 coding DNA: TGTGCCAGCTCACCGTCTGGCCGCATGAACATTGAAGCTTTCTTT. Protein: CASSPSGRMNIEAFF.

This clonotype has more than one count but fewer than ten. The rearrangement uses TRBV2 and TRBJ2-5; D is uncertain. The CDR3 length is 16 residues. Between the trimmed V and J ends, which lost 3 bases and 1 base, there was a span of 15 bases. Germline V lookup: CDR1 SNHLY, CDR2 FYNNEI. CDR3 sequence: CASSEQFGFTQETQYF. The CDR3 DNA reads TGTGCCAGCAGTGAGCAGTTTGGGTTCACCCAAGAGACCCAGTACTTC.

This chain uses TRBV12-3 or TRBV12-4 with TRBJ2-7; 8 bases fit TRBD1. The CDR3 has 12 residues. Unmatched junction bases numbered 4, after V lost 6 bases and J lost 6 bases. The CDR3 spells CASRQGAGEQYF. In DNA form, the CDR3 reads TGTGCCAGCAGGCAGGGGGCTGGCGAGCAGTACTTC.

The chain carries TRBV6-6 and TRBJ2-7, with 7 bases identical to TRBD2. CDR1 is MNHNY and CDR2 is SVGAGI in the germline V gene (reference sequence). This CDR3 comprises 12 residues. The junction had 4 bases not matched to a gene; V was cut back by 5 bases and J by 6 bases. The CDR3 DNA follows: TGTGCCAGCAGTGGGGGGGGTCGCGAGCAGTACTTC. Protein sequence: CASSGGGREQYF.

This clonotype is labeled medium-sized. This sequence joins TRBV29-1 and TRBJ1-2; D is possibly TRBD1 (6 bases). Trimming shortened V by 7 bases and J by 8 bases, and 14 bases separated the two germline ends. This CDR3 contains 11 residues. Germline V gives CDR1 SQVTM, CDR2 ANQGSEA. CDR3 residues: CSGFRGGGYTF. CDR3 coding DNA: TGCAGCGGTTTCAGGGGAGGAGGCTACACCTTC.

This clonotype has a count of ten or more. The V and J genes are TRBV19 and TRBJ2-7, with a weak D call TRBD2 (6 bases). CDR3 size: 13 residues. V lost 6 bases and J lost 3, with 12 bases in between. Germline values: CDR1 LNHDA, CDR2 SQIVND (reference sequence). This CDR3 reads CASRATGDYEQYF. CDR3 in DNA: TGTGCCAGTAGGGCGACGGGAGACTACGAGCAGTACTTC.

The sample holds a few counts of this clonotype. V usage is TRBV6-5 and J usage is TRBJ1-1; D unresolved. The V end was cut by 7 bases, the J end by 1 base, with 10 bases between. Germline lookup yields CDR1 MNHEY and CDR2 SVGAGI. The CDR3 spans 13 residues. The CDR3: CASTGNGNTEAFF. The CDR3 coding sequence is TGTGCCAGCACTGGAAACGGGAACACTGAAGCTTTCTTT.

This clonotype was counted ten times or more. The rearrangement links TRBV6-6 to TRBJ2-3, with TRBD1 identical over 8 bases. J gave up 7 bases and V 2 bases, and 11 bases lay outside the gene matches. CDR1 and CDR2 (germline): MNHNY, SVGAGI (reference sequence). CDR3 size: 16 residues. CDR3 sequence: CASSYATGGRINTQYF. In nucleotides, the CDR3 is TGTGCCAGCAGTTACGCTACAGGGGGTAGGATAAATACGCAGTATTTT.

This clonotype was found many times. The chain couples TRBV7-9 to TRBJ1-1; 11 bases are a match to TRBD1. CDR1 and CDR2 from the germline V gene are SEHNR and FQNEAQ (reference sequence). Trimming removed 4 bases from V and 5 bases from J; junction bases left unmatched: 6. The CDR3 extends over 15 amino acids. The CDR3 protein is CASSSNRDRGTEAFF. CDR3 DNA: TGTGCCAGCAGCTCGAACCGGGACAGGGGGACTGAAGCTTTCTTT.

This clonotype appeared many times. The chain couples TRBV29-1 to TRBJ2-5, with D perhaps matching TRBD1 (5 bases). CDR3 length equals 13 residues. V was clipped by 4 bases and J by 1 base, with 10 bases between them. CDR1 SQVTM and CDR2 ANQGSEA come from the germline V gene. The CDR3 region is CSVVRGFQETQYF. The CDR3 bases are TGCAGCGTTGTAAGGGGTTTCCAAGAGACCCAGTACTTC.

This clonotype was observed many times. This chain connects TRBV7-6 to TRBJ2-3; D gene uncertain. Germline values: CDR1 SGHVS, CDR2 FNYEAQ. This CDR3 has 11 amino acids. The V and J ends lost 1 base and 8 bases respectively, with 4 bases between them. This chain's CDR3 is CASSLGGTQYF. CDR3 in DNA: TGTGCCAGCAGCTTAGGGGGTACGCAGTATTTT.